The next 14 T cell receptor beta chains were all read from a single sample in a study of blood T cells in healthy people across ages (dated by TCRdb to 2013 to 2016). The library was made by 5' RACE. The sequencer was an Illumina HiSeq 2500. A second PCR of 7 to 11 cycles was run with a J-beta primer mix and a sample-barcoded 5' primer. In TCRdb, the public reads were trimmed at Q25 with fastp and aligned with MiXCR, with productive beta chains retained. Rows with a matching CDR3 protein are joined into one entry that keeps the most common DNA and genes. The sample yields about 1.6 million distinct CDR3 sequences; about 35% were counted once. The ten largest clones add up to 10% to 12% of the sample. Sequencing was carried out using blood. The receptors were sampled from a woman in her 30s in good health.

The chain combines TRBV19 with TRBJ1-1; TRBD1 might be the D (5 bases). The V end lost 3 bases, the J end lost 3 bases, and 8 bases lay between the germline ends. Germline V gene data show CDR1 as LNHDA and CDR2 as SQIVND (reference sequence). The CDR3 totals 13 residues. The CDR3 reads CASSIRGDTEAFF. DNA for the CDR3: TGTGCCAGTAGTATCCGGGGCGACACTGAAGCTTTCTTT.

This clonotype appeared a few times. This chain connects TRBV29-1 to TRBJ1-1; D is unclear. CDR3 length: 10 residues. V lost 3 bases to trimming and J lost 6 bases, with 5 bases between them. Germline-derived CDR1 and CDR2 are SQVTM and ANQGSEA. The CDR3 sequence is CSVDGAEAFF. The CDR3 DNA is TGCAGCGTTGATGGGGCTGAAGCTTTCTTT.

This clonotype was counted ten times or more. V gene TRBV5-1 combines with J gene TRBJ2-1; tentative D call: TRBD2 (5 bases). The CDR3 consists of 15 residues. Germline V gene data show CDR1 as SGHRS and CDR2 as YFSETQ. With 2 bases removed from V and 1 base from J, the gap between germline ends came to 10 bases. This CDR3 reads CASSFSGGSYNEQFF. DNA of the CDR3: TGCGCCAGCAGCTTCAGCGGAGGTTCCTACAATGAGCAGTTCTTC.

This clonotype was seen a few times. The chain couples TRBV5-1 to TRBJ2-3; D possibly corresponds to TRBD2 (5 bases). The germline CDR1 and CDR2 sequences are SGHRS and YFSETQ. The CDR3 extends over 14 amino acids. V gave up 4 bases and J gave up 0 bases, with 9 bases separating them. DNA for the CDR3: TGCGCCAGCAGCACGGGGATTAGCACAGATACGCAGTATTTT. This gives the protein CASSTGISTDTQYF.

The chain has TRBV12-3 or TRBV12-4 and TRBJ2-5; possible D gene TRBD2, 6 bases. The CDR3 is made up of 15 amino acids. Trimming left V 3 bases short and J 5 bases short, with 16 bases between. The CDR3 nucleotides read TGTGCCAGCAGTTTTTTTCTTGGCGGGAAGGAGACCCAGTACTTC. It translates to CASSFFLGGKETQYF.

The V call is TRBV4-1, the J call TRBJ2-5, with 9 nucleotides matching TRBD2. The end of the DNA aligns better with TRBJ2-7, so the J call may be wrong. This CDR3 contains 15 residues. Germline CDR1 reads MGHRA; CDR2 reads YSYEKL. In DNA, the CDR3 is TGCGCCAGCAGCCATAGTAGCGGGAGTCCCCACGAGCAGTACTTC. This encodes CASSHSSGSPHEQYF.

This chain connects TRBV5-1 to TRBJ2-5; unclear D gene. V lost 2 bases, J lost 7 bases, and 12 bases lay in between. This CDR3 contains 13 residues. Germline lookup yields CDR1 SGHRS and CDR2 YFSETQ. This chain's CDR3 is CASSFSRRGTQYF. The CDR3 DNA reads as TGCGCCAGCAGCTTTAGCCGCCGAGGGACCCAGTACTTC.

There are a few counts of this clonotype. The chain couples TRBV6-1 to TRBJ1-2; TRBD1 is a possible D gene (5 bases). CDR3 length: 10 amino acids. Germline V gives CDR1 MNHNS, CDR2 SASEGT. Between the trimmed V and J ends, which lost 7 bases and 8 bases, there was a span of 8 bases. CDR3 DNA sequence: TGTGCCAGCACAGGGAGCGGCTACACCTTC. The encoded protein is CASTGSGYTF.

The genes are TRBV20-1 and TRBJ1-1, with D perhaps matching TRBD1 (6 bases). The germline V gene encodes CDR1 DFQATT and CDR2 SNEGSKA (reference sequence). The CDR3 is 15 residues long. Trimming pared 2 bases from V and 5 bases from J, leaving 18 bases between. This CDR3 is CSARSPREGGTEAFF. The CDR3 DNA reads as TGCAGTGCTAGATCACCCAGGGAGGGGGGGACTGAAGCTTTCTTT.

As concerns this clonotype: At one of its ends the junction is not consistent with the germline gene, which may arise from a read error. J is TRBJ1-4 and V is TRBV5-1; TRBD1 matches at 9 bases. Looked up from germline, CDR1 is SGHRS and CDR2 is YFSETQ. The CDR3 sequence is 15 residues long. The CDR3 region is CACSWDRVRIGGLFF. The CDR3 nucleotides are TGCGCCTGCAGCTGGGACAGGGTACGAATAGGGGGACTGTTTTTT.

Ten or more counts support this clonotype. The chain couples TRBV4-2 to TRBJ2-1, with a tentative D call TRBD2 (6 bases). The CDR3 is 17 residues long. In germline, CDR1 is LGHNA, CDR2 YNFKEQ. V was shortened by 3 bases and J by 7 bases, with 22 bases between the two germline ends. The CDR3 loop is CASSQPSGGGMGNEQFF. CDR3 DNA: TGTGCCAGCAGCCAGCCCTCTGGAGGCGGGATGGGGAATGAGCAGTTCTTC.

This clonotype was found a few times. V and J are TRBV5-1 and TRBJ2-1; D is ambiguous. CDR1 is SGHRS, CDR2 YFSETQ, per germline. Trimming shortened V by 0 bases and J by 0 bases, and 10 bases separated the two germline ends. The CDR3 contains 16 residues. CDR3 DNA sequence: TGCGCCAGCAGCTTGGACTTGGCGAGCTCCTACAATGAGCAGTTCTTC. Residues: CASSLDLASSYNEQFF.

This clonotype was found once. The V call is TRBV11-2, the J call TRBJ2-4; D remains ambiguous. The closer fit of TRBJ2-7 to the DNA end suggests the J call may be wrong. CDR3 size: 13 residues. Per the germline V gene, CDR1 is SGHAT and CDR2 is FQNNGV. In DNA form, the CDR3 reads TGTGCCAGCAGCTCCTTCAGAGTGGCCGAGCAGTACTTC. Amino acid sequence: CASSSFRVAEQYF.

This clonotype was recorded at least ten times. The J gene is TRBJ2-1, the V gene TRBV4-1; no clear D gene. Trimming cost V 2 bases and J 10 bases, with 6 bases left between them. The CDR3 loop spans 11 amino acids. Germline V gives CDR1 MGHRA, CDR2 YSYEKL. The DNA for the CDR3 is TGCGCCAGCAGCCAACTCTGGGAGCAGTTCTTC. It encodes CASSQLWEQFF.